This T cell receptor beta chain comes out of a study of T cell changes during pregnancy in multiple sclerosis. CDR3 length: 13 residues. V dropped 4 bases and J dropped 2 bases, with 11 bases sitting between them. The germline CDR1 and CDR2 sequences are GTSNPN and SVGIG (reference sequence). The data were produced by immunoSEQ multiplex PCR, yet TCRdb's version contains in-frame clones alone and is incomplete. The sample holds 75,000 to 80,000 clones, about 93% seen once. Specimen: peripheral blood, collected in the second trimester of pregnancy. The rearrangement uses TRBV30 and TRBJ1-1; TRBD1 might be the D (6 bases). The clonotype originates from a female donor in good health, enrolled as a control in a pregnancy study. Written as DNA, the CDR3 is TGTGCCTGGACAGGGGAATCTAACACTGAAGCTTTCTTT. Its protein is CAWTGESNTEAFF.